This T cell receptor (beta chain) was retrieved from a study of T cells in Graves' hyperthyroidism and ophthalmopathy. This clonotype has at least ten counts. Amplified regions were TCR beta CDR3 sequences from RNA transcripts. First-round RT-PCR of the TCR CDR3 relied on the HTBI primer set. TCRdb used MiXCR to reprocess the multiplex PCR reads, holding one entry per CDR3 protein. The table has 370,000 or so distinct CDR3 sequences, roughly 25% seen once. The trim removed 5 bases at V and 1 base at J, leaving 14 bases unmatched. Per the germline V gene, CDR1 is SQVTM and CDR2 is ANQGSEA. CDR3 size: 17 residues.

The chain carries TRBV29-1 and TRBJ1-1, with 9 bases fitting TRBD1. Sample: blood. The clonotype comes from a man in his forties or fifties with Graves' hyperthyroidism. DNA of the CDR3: TGCAGCGTTTTGGGACGACAGGGGGTGAATGGGAACACTGAAGCTTTCTTT. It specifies CSVLGRQGVNGNTEAFF.